A single sample gave rise to the 25 T cell receptor beta chains below, sequenced in a study of read filtering for tumor transcriptome and immune sequencing. From roughly 400 ng of RNA, a library with molecular barcoded alpha/delta and beta/gamma adaptors was made. One entry per CDR3 protein, called by TCRdb with MiXCR from the reads. The sample holds some 130,000 distinct CDR3 sequences, 10% to 15% seen once. What was sequenced was a population of CD138-negative cells sorted from bone marrow. The receptors come from a donor at least 40 years old with multiple myeloma.

This clonotype was counted between two and nine times. This rearrangement joins TRBV6-2 or TRBV6-3 to TRBJ1-5; TRBD1 might be the D (5 bases). CDR1 is MNHEY, CDR2 SVGEGT, per germline. This CDR3 contains 12 residues. V lost 6 bases, J lost 6 bases, and 9 bases lay in between. The CDR3: CASSFGAQPQHF. CDR3 coding DNA: TGTGCCAGCAGCTTTGGGGCTCAGCCCCAGCATTTT.

The rearrangement uses TRBV11-2 and TRBJ2-7; D uncertain. The CDR3 sequence is 15 residues long. CDR1 and CDR2 from the germline V gene are SGHAT and FQNNGV. V was pared by 3 bases and J by 4 bases, with 16 bases between. Written as DNA, the CDR3 is TGTGCCAGCAGCTTTATGCCCCCCATGCGATACGAGCAGTACTTC. This encodes CASSFMPPMRYEQYF.

Points on this clonotype: This could be a read error, since a much larger clone is one nucleotide away. The chain joins TRBV11-3 to TRBJ1-1; 8 bases align to TRBD1. Germline CDR1 is SGHNT and CDR2 is YENEEA. The CDR3 contains 14 residues. Losses at the gene ends were 5 bases for V and 1 base for J; bases not matched to a gene: 3. In nucleotides, the CDR3 is TGTGCCAGCAGCCTCGGGACAGGGAACACTGAAGCTTTCTTT. This translates into CASSLGTGNTEAFF.

This clonotype was seen ten or more times. The V gene is TRBV6-5, the J gene TRBJ1-1, with D uncertain. The CDR3 runs to 13 residues. V lost 7 bases and J 1 base, leaving 10 bases between the germline ends. CDR1 and CDR2 from the germline V gene are MNHEY and SVGAGI. CDR3 nucleotide sequence: TGTGCCAGCACCCAAGCGGGGAACACTGAAGCTTTCTTT. It specifies CASTQAGNTEAFF.

This clonotype appeared many times. The chain recombines TRBV6-2 or TRBV6-3 with TRBJ2-1, with 8 bases identical to TRBD2. Per germline, CDR1 MNHEY and CDR2 SVGEGT. This CDR3 has 15 residues. J lost 12 bases, V lost 5 bases, and 15 bases had no gene match. CDR3 DNA: TGTGCCAGCAGTACCCAGCGGGAGCAAGGGGGAGGGCAGTTCTTC. This encodes CASSTQREQGGGQFF.

This clonotype was seen repeatedly, ten times or more. This chain joins TRBV20-1 and TRBJ2-1, with D tentatively TRBD2 (6 bases). Germline CDR1 DFQATT, CDR2 SNEGSKA (reference sequence). The CDR3 has 13 residues. The ends were cut back, 3 bases at V and 7 bases at J, with 13 bases in the middle. CDR3 amino acids: CSASGDWGNEQFF. For the CDR3, the DNA is TGCAGTGCTAGTGGGGACTGGGGTAATGAGCAGTTCTTC.

This clonotype was seen ten or more times. The V and J genes are TRBV4-2 and TRBJ2-1, with D tentatively TRBD2 (5 bases). V was shortened by 0 bases and J by 8 bases, with 8 bases between the two germline ends. The CDR3 extends over 13 amino acids. CDR1 and CDR2 from the germline V gene are LGHNA and YNFKEQ. CDR3 DNA: TGTGCCAGCAGCCAAGAGGTCGGGGATGAGCAGTTCTTC. Translation gives CASSQEVGDEQFF.

This clonotype was found many times. The CDR3 coding sequence is TGCAGCGTAAAGACAGGGGGCGCTTCATACAATGAGCAGTTCTTC. Amino acids: CSVKTGGASYNEQFF. The rearrangement links TRBV29-1 to TRBJ2-1, with 10 bases lining up with TRBD1. CDR1 SQVTM and CDR2 ANQGSEA come from the germline V gene. The ends lost 6 bases at V and 4 bases at J; junction bases unmatched: 9. The CDR3 has 15 residues.

This clonotype was observed at least ten times. The V and J genes are TRBV6-6 and TRBJ1-1; TRBD1 is a possible D gene (6 bases). There are 15 residues in the CDR3. Trimming took 5 bases from V and 5 from J, leaving 18 bases between them. Germline values: CDR1 MNHNY, CDR2 SVGAGI (reference sequence). The CDR3 here is CASSQSGDLRTEAFF. The CDR3 DNA follows: TGTGCCAGCAGTCAATCAGGGGACCTGAGGACTGAAGCTTTCTTT.

V is TRBV12-3 or TRBV12-4 and J is TRBJ1-5, with D tentatively TRBD1 (5 bases). The V end lost 3 bases, the J end lost 1 base, and 13 bases lay between the germline ends. CDR3 length equals 16 residues. The CDR3 DNA reads as TGTGCCAGCAGTTTGGGACCGCCTGGCAGCAATCAGCCCCAGCATTTT. Translating it yields CASSLGPPGSNQPQHF.

The sample holds many counts of this clonotype. The chain has TRBV18 and TRBJ2-1; the D call may be TRBD1 or TRBD2 (5 bases each). Trimming took 6 bases from V and 0 from J, leaving 15 bases between them. CDR1 and CDR2 (germline): KGHSH, LQKENI. The length of the CDR3 is 16 residues. The DNA for the CDR3 is TGTGCCAGCTCCCGGGGCAAGCGGAGCTCCTACAATGAGCAGTTCTTC. Its translation: CASSRGKRSSYNEQFF.

This clonotype was detected many times. The chain couples TRBV5-8 to TRBJ1-2; tentatively, D is TRBD1 (6 bases). The CDR3 runs to 16 residues. The V end lost 4 bases, the J end lost 0 bases, and 16 bases lay between the germline ends. Per the germline V gene, CDR1 is SGHTS and CDR2 is YDEGEE. CDR3 DNA: TGTGCCAGCAGCCCTCGACAGGTCCCAGCTAACTATGGCTACACCTTC. This gives the protein CASSPRQVPANYGYTF.

This clonotype was detected ten times or more. The J gene is TRBJ1-1, the V gene TRBV29-1; TRBD1 is a possible D gene (5 bases). The V end lost 6 bases, the J end lost 2 bases, and 16 bases lay between the germline ends. CDR3 length equals 14 residues. Looked up from germline, CDR1 is SQVTM and CDR2 is ANQGSEA. The CDR3, as DNA: TGCAGCGTCCTAAGGATCGGGGGAAACACTGAAGCTTTCTTT. It codes for CSVLRIGGNTEAFF.

At least ten counts were recorded for this clonotype. The gene calls are TRBV20-1 and TRBJ2-7, with D possibly being TRBD2 (5 bases). V was pared by 1 base and J by 7 bases, with 14 bases between. The length of the CDR3 is 13 residues. Germline CDR1 reads DFQATT; CDR2 reads SNEGSKA (reference sequence). CDR3 amino acids: CSARVGGGQEQYF. CDR3 in DNA: TGCAGTGCTAGAGTTGGCGGCGGGCAAGAGCAGTACTTC.

This clonotype has at least ten counts. This sequence joins TRBV5-1 and TRBJ2-5, with 8 bases fitting TRBD2. The junction had 9 bases not matched to a gene; V was cut back by 3 bases and J by 5 bases. The germline gives CDR1 SGHRS, CDR2 YFSETQ. This CDR3 comprises 15 residues. The CDR3 region has the DNA TGCGCCAGCAGCTGGGGACTAGGCGCGGGGGAGACCCAGTACTTC. Translated, it gives CASSWGLGAGETQYF.

This clonotype came up many times. The V call is TRBV12-3 or TRBV12-4, the J call TRBJ1-2; D is unresolved. The CDR3 length is 15 residues. V shed 6 bases and J shed 0 bases, with 14 bases lying between them. The CDR3 DNA follows: TGTGCCAGCAGCCCAATTTGGGGAGCTAACTATGGCTACACCTTC. This sequence encodes CASSPIWGANYGYTF.

As concerns this clonotype: This could be a read error, since a much larger clone is one nucleotide away. J is TRBJ2-1 and V is TRBV7-3, with a tentative D call TRBD1 (6 bases). Germline V gives CDR1 SGHTA, CDR2 FQGTGA. CDR3 size: 13 residues. V lost 3 bases to trimming and J lost 8 bases, with 11 bases between them. In DNA form, the CDR3 reads TGTGCCAGCAGCTTCGCCAGGGGCTATGAGCAGTTCTTC. It encodes CASSFARGYEQFF.

Many counts were recorded for this clonotype. The chain employs TRBV20-1 and TRBJ2-7; 7 nucleotides align to TRBD1. CDR1 and CDR2 (germline): DFQATT, SNEGSKA (reference sequence). Trimming took 0 bases from V and 2 from J; bases not matched to a gene: 10. The CDR3 extends over 16 amino acids. CDR3 in amino acids: CSARDMGRGFAYEQYF. The DNA of the CDR3 is TGCAGTGCTAGAGATATGGGCAGGGGGTTTGCCTACGAGCAGTACTTC.

In the case of this clonotype: This could be a read error, since a much larger clone is one nucleotide away. The genes are TRBV29-1 and TRBJ2-5; TRBD2 is a possible D gene (6 bases). Germline CDR1 SQVTM, CDR2 ANQGSEA. The CDR3 is made up of 11 amino acids. CDR3 in amino acids: CSASGQEAQYF. CDR3 nucleotide sequence: TGCTCAGCGAGCGGGCAAGAGGCCCAGTACTTC.

Worth noting for this clonotype: A single base separates this from a much larger clone, so it may be a read error. The chain combines TRBV7-2 with TRBJ2-5, with D possibly TRBD1 on 6 matching bases. CDR3 length: 14 amino acids. Germline V gene lookup returns CDR1 SGHTA and CDR2 FQGNSA. CDR3 in DNA: TGTGCCAACAGCTTAAGGGCAGGGGAGGAGACCCAGTACTTC. Amino acid sequence: CANSLRAGEETQYF.

This clonotype was observed many times. The chain carries TRBV15 and TRBJ1-1; D not certain. Germline V gives CDR1 LNHNV, CDR2 YYDKDF (reference sequence). This CDR3 spans 15 amino acids. V was clipped by 0 bases and J by 0 bases, with 8 bases between them. The CDR3 protein is CATSREGGLNTEAFF. CDR3 DNA: TGTGCCACCAGCAGAGAGGGCGGATTGAACACTGAAGCTTTCTTT. Drawing the rest from reference TRBV15 and TRBJ1-1, the complete variable domain is DAMVIQNPRYQVTQFGKPVTLSCSQTLNHNVMYWYQQKSSQAPKLLFHYYDKDFNNEADTPDNFQSRRPNTSFCFLDIRSPGLGDTAMYLCATSREGGLNTEAFFGQGTRLTVV.

DNA of the CDR3: TGTGCCAGCAGTTCCCAGAAGGGCTACACCTTC. This gives the protein CASSSQKGYTF. The V gene is TRBV28, the J gene TRBJ1-2; D is unclear. The CDR3 is made up of 11 amino acids. CDR1 and CDR2 from the germline V gene are MDHEN and SYDVKM. Between the trimmed V and J ends, which lost 4 bases and 8 bases, there was a span of 8 bases.

The genes are TRBV27 and TRBJ1-6, with D unclear. From germline, CDR1 is MNHEY and CDR2 SMNVEV (reference sequence). V gave up 3 bases and J gave up 10 bases, with 10 bases separating them. The CDR3 covers 13 residues. This chain's CDR3 is CASSLGQNSPLHF. Written as DNA, the CDR3 is TGTGCCAGCAGTTTGGGCCAGAACTCACCCCTCCACTTT.

V gene TRBV7-9 combines with J gene TRBJ2-6, with TRBD2 identical over 7 bases. The CDR3 consists of 18 residues. V was pared by 5 bases and J by 0 bases, with 10 bases of the junction left unmatched. CDR1 SEHNR and CDR2 FQNEAQ come from the germline V gene (reference sequence). CDR3 loop: CASSQDQRGYSGANVLTF. CDR3 bases: TGTGCCAGCAGCCAAGATCAGCGGGGCTACTCTGGGGCCAACGTCCTGACTTTC.

This clonotype was picked up a small number of times. It is likely a read error, because the conserved phenylalanine at the end of the CDR3 is missing. The genes are TRBV20-1 and TRBJ2-1; possibly TRBD2 for D (5 bases). Germline CDR1 DFQATT, CDR2 SNEGSKA (reference sequence). The CDR3 spans 13 residues. The germline V and J ends were trimmed by 4 bases and 3 bases, with 10 bases remaining between them. CDR3 DNA: TGCAGTGCTATTACGAGCGGCTACAATGAGCAGTTCCCC. Its protein is CSAITSGYNEQFP.